The T cell receptor beta chain described here comes from a study of blood T cell repertoires in COVID-19. Some clones are missing from TCRdb's copy, which holds only in-frame ones; the method was immunoSEQ multiplex PCR. The sample has 150,000 to 250,000 clones, approximately 90% seen once. After removal of 10 bases from V and 1 base from J, the junction contained 4 bases not matched to a gene. The CDR3 covers 13 residues. Germline V CDR1 and CDR2: MDHEN, SYDVKM. Two negative PCRs, clearance, or symptom resolution had been documented for recovered Cohort 3 donors. This clone has just one count. The sample consisted of PBMCs or T cells enriched from blood (not recorded which). The receptor's source is a woman in her twenties or thirties who had recovered from COVID-19. This chain uses TRBV28 with TRBJ1-1, with 9 nucleotides matching TRBD1. CDR3 sequence: CATKDRGNTEAFF. The CDR3 nucleotides are TGTGCCACCAAGGACAGGGGGAACACTGAAGCTTTCTTT.